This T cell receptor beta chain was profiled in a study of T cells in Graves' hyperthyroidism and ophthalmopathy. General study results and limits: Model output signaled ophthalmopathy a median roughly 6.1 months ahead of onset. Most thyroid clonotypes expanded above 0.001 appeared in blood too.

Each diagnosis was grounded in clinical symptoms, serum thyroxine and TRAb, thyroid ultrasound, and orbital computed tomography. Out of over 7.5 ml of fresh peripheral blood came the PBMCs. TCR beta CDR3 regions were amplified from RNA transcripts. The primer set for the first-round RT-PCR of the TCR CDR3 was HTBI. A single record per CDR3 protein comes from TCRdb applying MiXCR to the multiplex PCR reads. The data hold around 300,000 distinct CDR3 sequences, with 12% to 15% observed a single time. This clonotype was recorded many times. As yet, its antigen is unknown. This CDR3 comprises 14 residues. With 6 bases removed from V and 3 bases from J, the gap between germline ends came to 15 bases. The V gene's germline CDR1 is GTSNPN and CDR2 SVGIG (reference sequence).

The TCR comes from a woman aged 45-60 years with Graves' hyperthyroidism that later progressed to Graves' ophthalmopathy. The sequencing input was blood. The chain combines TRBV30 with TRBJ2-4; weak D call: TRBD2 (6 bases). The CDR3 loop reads CACPKEGSKNIQYF. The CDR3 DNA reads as TGTGCCTGTCCCAAGGAGGGCAGCAAAAACATTCAGTACTTC.